Presented here are 22 T cell receptor beta chains from one specimen sequenced in a study of PD-1 blockade in mismatch repair-deficient tumors. The protocol was immunoSEQ multiplex PCR, while the TCRdb copy is restricted to in-frame clones and leaves out a portion. The sample records 35,000 or so clones, approximately 85% being singletons. Sequencing was performed on peripheral blood, taken approximately 80 weeks after starting pembrolizumab. These receptors originate from an adult with mismatch repair-deficient cancer.

The rearrangement joins TRBV6-6 to TRBJ2-7; 13 bases are a match to TRBD2. Germline V gene data show CDR1 as MNHNY and CDR2 as SVGAGI (reference sequence). This CDR3 has 15 amino acids. V shed 6 bases, J shed 6 bases, and the junction held 8 bases outside the gene matches. CDR3 sequence reads: CASRSRTSGSGEQYF. CDR3 DNA: TGTGCCAGCAGGTCTCGGACTAGCGGGAGTGGCGAGCAGTACTTC.

This rearrangement joins TRBV7-2 to TRBJ2-7; D is unresolved. Deletions cut 2 bases from V and 2 bases from J, with 7 bases between. Germline V gene lookup returns CDR1 SGHTA and CDR2 FQGNSA. The CDR3 has 13 residues. The CDR3 region has the DNA TGTGCCAGCAGCTTAAGAGACCCCTACGAGCAGTACTTC. Protein product: CASSLRDPYEQYF.

The rearrangement links TRBV19 to TRBJ2-7; possible D gene TRBD1, 5 bases. The V gene's germline CDR1 is LNHDA and CDR2 SQIVND (reference sequence). The V end was cut by 1 base, the J end by 4 bases, with 11 bases between. CDR3 size: 14 residues. The CDR3 region is CASSIGTQGYEQYF. The CDR3 DNA is TGTGCCAGTAGTATAGGAACCCAGGGTTACGAGCAGTACTTC. Full variable domain (missing parts from reference TRBV19 and TRBJ2-7): DGGITQSPKYLFRKEGQNVTLSCEQNLNHDAMYWYRQDPGQGLRLIYYSQIVNDFQKGDIAEGYSVSREKKESFPLTVTSAQKNPTAFYLCASSIGTQGYEQYFGPGTRLTVT.

This rearrangement joins TRBV7-6 to TRBJ2-1; 12 bases align to TRBD2. This CDR3 region has 18 residues. The V gene's germline CDR1 is SGHVS and CDR2 FNYEAQ. The V segment lost 3 bases and the J segment 0 bases; nucleotides outside the gene matches: 6. This CDR3 reads CASSFLAGGIPSYNEQFF. CDR3 DNA sequence: TGTGCCAGCAGCTTTCTAGCGGGAGGGATCCCCTCCTACAATGAGCAGTTCTTC.

The chain joins TRBV27 to TRBJ2-1; D gene unclear. Trimming took off 4 bases at V and 3 bases at J, with 4 bases between the two ends. The germline gives CDR1 MNHEY, CDR2 SMNVEV (reference sequence). The CDR3 extends over 12 amino acids. CDR3 sequence: CASSSYYNEQFF. The CDR3 coding sequence is TGTGCCAGCAGTTCCTACTACAATGAGCAGTTCTTC.

Only one count was recorded for this clone. The chain uses TRBV5-1 and TRBJ2-1; D gene ambiguous. The CDR3 has 11 residues. Trimming stripped 5 bases from V and 10 bases from J, with 10 bases between. Germline CDR1 is SGHRS and CDR2 is YFSETQ. CDR3 protein: CASSSVAEQFF. CDR3 bases: TGCGCCAGCAGTTCGGTAGCCGAGCAGTTCTTC.

V is TRBV9 and J is TRBJ2-2, with 10 bases aligning to TRBD2. The CDR3 has 15 amino acids. With 3 bases clipped from V and 5 bases from J, the junction kept 4 bases outside the gene matches. The V gene's germline CDR1 is SGDLS and CDR2 YYNGEE. The CDR3, as DNA: TGTGCCAGCAGCGGGCTAGCGGGAGAAACCGGGGAGCTGTTTTTT. It specifies CASSGLAGETGELFF.

The chain combines TRBV5-8 with TRBJ2-1, with 8 bases lining up with TRBD1. The germline CDR1 and CDR2 sequences are SGHTS and YDEGEE. Trimming took 5 bases from V and 7 from J; bases not matched to a gene: 17. The CDR3 loop spans 17 amino acids. The CDR3 reads CASSFQSSGQAINEQFF. Written as DNA, the CDR3 is TGTGCCAGCAGTTTCCAATCGTCGGGACAGGCAATAAATGAGCAGTTCTTC. The whole variable domain, filled in from reference TRBV5-8 and TRBJ2-1, reads EAGVTQSPTHLIKTRGQQATLRCSPISGHTSVYWYQQALGLGLQFLLWYDEGEERNRGNFPPRFSGRQFPNYSSELNVNALELEDSALYLCASSFQSSGQAINEQFFGPGTRLTVL.

The CDR3 protein is CAISESASAGPDTQYF. The CDR3 DNA follows: TGTGCCATCAGTGAGTCGGCTAGCGCGGGTCCAGATACGCAGTATTTT. This chain joins TRBV10-3 and TRBJ2-3, with a possible D match to TRBD2 (6 bases). Trimming cost V 0 bases and J 4 bases, with 14 bases left between them. The germline CDR1 and CDR2 sequences are ENHRY and SYGVKD. The CDR3 is 16 residues long.

The rearrangement joins TRBV10-2 to TRBJ2-7; 7 nucleotides match TRBD2. After removal of 3 bases from V and 2 bases from J, the junction contained 4 bases not matched to a gene. This CDR3 has 14 amino acids. Germline CDR1 reads WSHSY; CDR2 reads SAAADI. The CDR3 is CASSEEGGTYEQYF. DNA for the CDR3: TGCGCCAGCAGTGAAGAGGGAGGGACCTACGAGCAGTACTTC.

This clone was detected a few times. J is TRBJ2-7 and V is TRBV7-9; TRBD1 matches 8 bases. The germline V gene encodes CDR1 SEHNR and CDR2 FQNEAQ (reference sequence). The CDR3 is 11 residues long. The V gene end was trimmed by 5 bases and the J gene end by 10 bases; junction bases not matched to a gene: 4. The CDR3 DNA sequence: TGTGCCAGCAGCGTGGACAGGGCCCAGTACTTC. It specifies CASSVDRAQYF. The full variable domain, completed using reference TRBV7-9 and TRBJ2-7, is DTGVSQNPRHKITKRGQNVTFRCDPISEHNRLYWYRQTLGQGPEFLTYFQNEAQLEKSRLLSDRFSAERPKGSFSTLEIQRTEQGDSAMYLCASSVDRAQYFGPGTRLTVT.

The chain couples TRBV30 to TRBJ2-1, with 11 bases that match TRBD2. CDR1 GTSNPN and CDR2 SVGIG come from the germline V gene (reference sequence). CDR3 length equals 15 residues. V shed 2 bases and J 9 bases; nucleotides not matched to a gene: 9. The CDR3 coding sequence is TGTGCCTGGAGTTTCGATAGCGGGAGGGCCTCTGAGCAGTTCTTC. Encoded protein: CAWSFDSGRASEQFF.

The CDR3 nucleotides read TGTGCCAGCCTGGCGGGAGGGTACAATGAGCAGTTCTTC. Its protein is CASLAGGYNEQFF. The chain joins TRBV19 to TRBJ2-1, with 9 bases identical to TRBD2. V lost 9 bases and J lost 4; bases outside the gene matches: 4. This CDR3 has 13 amino acids. Germline V gene lookup returns CDR1 LNHDA and CDR2 SQIVND (reference sequence).

CDR3 in amino acids: CASSLPSGGGSYNEQFF. The CDR3 coding sequence is TGTGCCAGCAGTTTACCCTCCGGGGGAGGATCCTACAATGAGCAGTTCTTC. The chain carries TRBV28 and TRBJ2-1; a weak D match, TRBD2 (6 bases). The CDR3 has 17 residues. Germline values: CDR1 MDHEN, CDR2 SYDVKM. Trimming shortened V by 2 bases and J by 1 base, and 15 bases separated the two germline ends.

This clone was counted between two and nine times. The rearrangement links TRBV9 to TRBJ1-5; D is uncertain. V was shortened by 4 bases and J by 2 bases, with 13 bases between the two germline ends. In germline, CDR1 is SGDLS, CDR2 YYNGEE. The CDR3 runs 15 residues. The CDR3 bases are TGTGCCAGCAGCACCGGTCCCCAGGGCAATCAGCCCCAGCATTTT. Its translation is CASSTGPQGNQPQHF.

The chain is built from TRBV10-3 and TRBJ2-7; a weak D match, TRBD2 (5 bases). Trimming shortened V by 3 bases and J by 1 base, and 16 bases separated the two germline ends. CDR3 size: 16 residues. Germline CDR1 and CDR2: ENHRY and SYGVKD. The CDR3 sequence: CAISDPGLQTSYEQYF. The CDR3 DNA is TGTGCCATCAGTGATCCCGGACTGCAAACTTCCTACGAGCAGTACTTC.

As DNA, the CDR3 is TGTGCCAACTCGGACAGCTCTGGAAACACCATATATTTT. Translation gives CANSDSSGNTIYF. The chain has TRBV2 and TRBJ1-3, with D tentatively TRBD1 (6 bases). V was clipped by 10 bases and J by 0 bases, with 10 bases between them. The germline CDR1 and CDR2 sequences are SNHLY and FYNNEI. This CDR3 is built from 13 residues.

This clone was seen once. The DNA for the CDR3 is TGTGCCAGCAGCTCCGGCGGGGGGGCTCGGAACACTGAAGCTTTCTTT. Protein product: CASSSGGGARNTEAFF. V gene TRBV5-4 combines with J gene TRBJ1-1, with a weak D call TRBD1 (6 bases). The ends were cut back, 3 bases at V and 1 base at J, with 16 bases in the middle. Germline V lookup: CDR1 SGHNT, CDR2 YYREEE (reference sequence). This CDR3 is built from 16 residues.

The chain employs TRBV7-3 and TRBJ1-2, with no clear D. Germline V CDR1 and CDR2: SGHTA, FQGTGA. The CDR3 is made up of 16 amino acids. V lost 6 bases and J 4 bases, leaving 21 bases between the germline ends. CDR3 sequence reads: CASSPQAGDFLYGYTF. As DNA, the CDR3 is TGTGCCAGCAGTCCTCAGGCCGGGGATTTCCTCTATGGCTACACCTTC.

As DNA, the CDR3 is TGTGCCAGCGGGCGACTCTCTGGAAACACCATATATTTT. Translating gives CASGRLSGNTIYF. The V call is TRBV11-3, the J call TRBJ1-3; D remains unclear. In germline, CDR1 is SGHNT, CDR2 YENEEA. Between the trimmed V and J ends, which lost 8 bases and 0 bases, there was a span of 8 bases. CDR3 length: 13 amino acids. Looking up the rest from reference TRBV11-3 and TRBJ1-3 gives the full variable domain: EAGVVQSPRYKIIEKKQPVAFWCNPISGHNTLYWYLQNLGQGPELLIRYENEEAVDDSQLPKDRFSAERLKGVDSTLKIQPAELGDSAVYLCASGRLSGNTIYFGEGSWLTVV.

CDR3 region: CASSRIGGTDYGYTF. CDR3 nucleotides: TGTGCCAGCAGTAGAATAGGCGGGACAGATTATGGCTACACCTTC. This rearrangement joins TRBV6-1 to TRBJ1-2; TRBD1 agrees at 7 bases. This CDR3 spans 15 amino acids. V dropped 5 bases and J dropped 5; count of bases not matched to a gene: 11. Germline V gives CDR1 MNHNS, CDR2 SASEGT.

This clone was seen only a few times. This chain uses TRBV2 with TRBJ2-7; the D gene is possibly TRBD2 (6 bases). The CDR3 is made up of 15 amino acids. V was cut by 7 bases and J by 2 bases, with 18 bases left in between. Germline lookup yields CDR1 SNHLY and CDR2 FYNNEI. The CDR3 loop reads CASIASGYSPYEQYF. CDR3 nucleotide sequence: TGTGCCAGCATTGCCAGCGGGTATTCCCCCTACGAGCAGTACTTC.